Presented here are 29 T cell receptor beta chains from one specimen sequenced in a study of sequential checkpoint blockade in melanoma. Documented treatment: randomized to nivolumab then ipilimumab (arm A) or the reverse (arm B). Sequencing used immunoSEQ multiplex PCR; TCRdb keeps in-frame clones, though not all of them. The table records under 20,000 clones, more than 65% of them present only once. The sample consisted of CD8+ T cells sorted from blood (inferred from file names), taken from a patient given nivolumab and ipilimumab in sequence. These receptors originate from a human donor with melanoma.

The chain links TRBV5-4 to TRBJ1-2, with TRBD1 as a possible D gene (5 bases). The CDR3 is 15 amino acids. The V gene lost 5 bases and the J gene lost 0 bases, with 14 bases spanning the gap. Per the germline V gene, CDR1 is SGHNT and CDR2 is YYREEE (reference sequence). CDR3 amino acids: CASRFRQNTNYGYTF. The CDR3 nucleotides read TGTGCCAGCAGATTCCGACAGAATACTAACTATGGCTACACCTTC.

The V call is TRBV19, the J call TRBJ2-1; TRBD1 matches 10 bases. V dropped 7 bases and J dropped 6; count of bases not matched to a gene: 9. This CDR3 region has 15 residues. Germline CDR1 is LNHDA and CDR2 is SQIVND (reference sequence). The CDR3 here is CASTPGQGIFNEQFF. CDR3 nucleotide sequence: TGTGCCAGTACCCCGGGACAGGGGATCTTCAATGAGCAGTTCTTC.

This clone occurred once. The chain employs TRBV11-2 and TRBJ1-5; TRBD1 matches 8 bases. J lost 6 bases, V lost 5 bases, and 6 bases had no gene match. Germline assignment: CDR1 SGHAT and CDR2 FQNNGV. The CDR3 is 14 amino acids. The CDR3 DNA sequence: TGTGCCAGCAGCCGGACAGGGAATCCTCAGCCCCAGCATTTT. This gives the protein CASSRTGNPQPQHF.

The chain joins TRBV9 to TRBJ2-1; 7 nucleotides align to TRBD1. With V trimmed by 3 bases and J by 5 bases, 8 bases remained unmatched. The CDR3 spans 15 residues. Looked up from germline, CDR1 is SGDLS and CDR2 is YYNGEE. CDR3 sequence (DNA): TGTGCCAGCAGCGCTTGGGACAGTAAAAACAATGAGCAGTTCTTC. As protein: CASSAWDSKNNEQFF.

The gene calls are TRBV11-3 and TRBJ2-5; D is possibly TRBD2 (7 bases). This CDR3 contains 15 residues. The germline gives CDR1 SGHNT, CDR2 YENEEA. V gave up 2 bases and J gave up 5 bases, with 15 bases separating them. The CDR3: CASSLRGGQEETQYF. Here the CDR3 DNA reads TGTGCCAGCAGCTTAAGGGGGGGGCAGGAGGAGACCCAGTACTTC.

This chain connects TRBV6-4 to TRBJ2-3; TRBD2 is a possible D gene (6 bases). Germline-derived CDR1 and CDR2 are MRHNA and SNTAGT. The CDR3 has 14 amino acids. The germline V and J ends were trimmed by 4 bases and 0 bases, with 8 bases remaining between them. The CDR3 loop reads CASSGGESTDTQYF. In nucleotides, the CDR3 is TGTGCCAGCAGTGGGGGGGAGAGCACAGATACGCAGTATTTT.

This clone was seen a handful of times. This chain connects TRBV4-1 to TRBJ2-1; 8 bases line up with TRBD2. V shed 4 bases, J shed 6 bases, and the junction held 5 bases outside the gene matches. This CDR3 comprises 14 residues. Germline V gene lookup returns CDR1 MGHRA and CDR2 YSYEKL. CDR3 in amino acids: CASSRAGETNEQFF. The CDR3 DNA sequence: TGCGCCAGCAGCCGAGCGGGAGAAACCAATGAGCAGTTCTTC.

CDR3 in DNA: TGCGCCAGCAGCCAAGAACCTAGCGGGACAAGCAATGAGCAGTTCTTC. Protein product: CASSQEPSGTSNEQFF. The chain joins TRBV4-3 to TRBJ2-1; 9 bases align to TRBD2. V lost 0 bases, J lost 6 bases, and 6 bases stayed unmatched. The CDR3 has 16 residues. Germline assignment: CDR1 LGHNA and CDR2 YSLEER.

The chain uses TRBV7-9 and TRBJ2-1; 7 nucleotides match TRBD2. The CDR3 extends over 16 amino acids. With V trimmed by 5 bases and J by 3 bases, 10 bases remained unmatched. Looked up from germline, CDR1 is SEHNR and CDR2 is FQNEAQ (reference sequence). Here the CDR3 DNA reads TGTGCCAGCAGCATCGGTGGGCGGGGGAACTACAATGAGCAGTTCTTC. Translated: CASSIGGRGNYNEQFF.

The rearrangement joins TRBV7-2 to TRBJ2-5, with 7 nucleotides matching TRBD2. After removal of 1 base from V and 1 base from J, the junction contained 3 bases not matched to a gene. The CDR3 runs 15 residues. The germline V gene has CDR1 SGHTA and CDR2 FQGNSA. The CDR3 here is CASSLGGGPQETQYF. The CDR3 DNA reads as TGTGCCAGCAGCTTAGGGGGAGGGCCCCAAGAGACCCAGTACTTC.

The J gene is TRBJ1-5, the V gene TRBV6-1; maybe TRBD1 (5 bases). Germline-derived CDR1 and CDR2 are MNHNS and SASEGT. There are 15 residues in the CDR3. Trimming took off 1 base at V and 3 bases at J, with 10 bases between the two ends. The CDR3 here is CASSEVGGNNQPQHF. CDR3 DNA sequence: TGTGCCAGCAGTGAAGTGGGGGGAAACAATCAGCCCCAGCATTTT.

This clone has just one count. CDR3 residues: CASSDGQGFYNEQFF. As DNA, the CDR3 is TGTGCCAGCAGCGATGGACAGGGGTTCTACAATGAGCAGTTCTTC. The chain links TRBV28 to TRBJ2-1; 9 nucleotides line up with TRBD1. There are 15 residues in the CDR3. Germline values: CDR1 MDHEN, CDR2 SYDVKM. Trimming cost V 6 bases and J 3 bases; bases outside gene matches: 6. The full variable domain, in which reference TRBV28 and TRBJ2-1 provide the parts outside the CDR3, is DVKVTQSSRYLVKRTGEKVFLECVQDMDHENMFWYRQDPGLGLRLIYFSYDVKMKEKGDIPEGYSVSREKKERFSLILESASTNQTSMYLCASSDGQGFYNEQFFGPGTRLTVL.

This chain joins TRBV27 and TRBJ2-7; TRBD2 matches 9 bases. Germline CDR1 is MNHEY and CDR2 is SMNVEV (reference sequence). The CDR3 contains 16 residues. Trimming cost V 4 bases and J 0 bases; bases outside gene matches: 7. The CDR3, as DNA: TGTGCCAGCAGTTACAAGGGACTAGCAGGCTCCTACGAGCAGTACTTC. Protein: CASSYKGLAGSYEQYF.

V and J are TRBV6-4 and TRBJ2-3; 9 bases match TRBD1. The CDR3 extends over 14 amino acids. Germline V lookup: CDR1 MRHNA, CDR2 SNTAGT. With V trimmed by 6 bases and J by 4 bases, 5 bases remained unmatched. CDR3 sequence (DNA): TGTGCCAGCAGCAGACAGGGGGGGGCAGATACGCAGTATTTT. Its translation is CASSRQGGADTQYF.

The chain carries TRBV5-1 and TRBJ2-1; 7 bases align to TRBD1. The germline gives CDR1 SGHRS, CDR2 YFSETQ. The CDR3 has 15 residues. J was trimmed by 4 bases and V by 4 bases; bases with no gene match: 8. CDR3 sequence (DNA): TGCGCCAGCAGCCCCCGACAGGGAATGTACAATGAGCAGTTCTTC. This encodes CASSPRQGMYNEQFF.

The chain is built from TRBV19 and TRBJ2-2; 8 nucleotides align to TRBD1. Germline V gives CDR1 LNHDA, CDR2 SQIVND (reference sequence). The CDR3 spans 18 residues. V was pared by 3 bases and J by 1 base, with 10 bases of the junction left unmatched. CDR3 nucleotides: TGTGCCAGTAGTATCAGCTTGGGACAGGCGATGAACACCGGGGAGCTGTTTTTT. Translating it yields CASSISLGQAMNTGELFF.

The V gene is TRBV5-4, the J gene TRBJ2-3; D perhaps matches TRBD2 (5 bases). The CDR3 contains 15 residues. With 0 bases removed from V and 0 bases from J, the gap between germline ends came to 8 bases. Germline CDR1 is SGHNT and CDR2 is YYREEE (reference sequence). The CDR3 region has the DNA TGTGCCAGCAGCTTGGTTGGACTTAGCACAGATACGCAGTATTTT. Translated: CASSLVGLSTDTQYF.

V is TRBV4-1 and J is TRBJ1-6; TRBD1 agrees at 8 bases. The CDR3 is 18 residues long. Germline CDR1 and CDR2: MGHRA and YSYEKL. After removal of 1 base from V and 2 bases from J, the junction contained 7 bases not matched to a gene. The CDR3 bases are TGCGCCAGCAGCCAAGTCGACAGGGGCCTGGCCTATAATTCACCCCTCCACTTT. Amino acid sequence: CASSQVDRGLAYNSPLHF.

The CDR3 DNA reads as TGTGCAAGCGCGGGGGGCCAGGGGGACACAGATACGCAGTATTTT. This sequence encodes CASAGGQGDTDTQYF. The chain couples TRBV10-3 to TRBJ2-3; possible D gene TRBD2, 8 bases. Germline assignment: CDR1 ENHRY and CDR2 SYGVKD. The CDR3 covers 15 residues.

V and J are TRBV10-1 and TRBJ2-2; TRBD1 agrees at 9 bases. Germline values: CDR1 WNHNN, CDR2 SYGVQD (reference sequence). The CDR3 consists of 14 residues. V trimming: 8 bases; J trimming: 5 bases; junction bases outside the gene matches: 6. CDR3 DNA: TGCGCCAGCCGGACAGGGGTGGAGACCGGGGAGCTGTTTTTT. This translates into CASRTGVETGELFF.

The chain carries TRBV7-9 and TRBJ2-1; 7 nucleotides match TRBD2. Trimming removed 2 bases from V and 6 bases from J; junction bases left unmatched: 7. This CDR3 contains 15 residues. Germline V gene lookup returns CDR1 SEHNR and CDR2 FQNEAQ (reference sequence). The chain's CDR3 is CASSLYGGGINEQFF. CDR3 in DNA: TGTGCCAGCAGCTTATATGGGGGGGGGATCAATGAGCAGTTCTTC.

The V and J genes are TRBV6-1 and TRBJ2-1; the D is unclear. The CDR3 is 10 amino acids. CDR1 MNHNS and CDR2 SASEGT come from the germline V gene. V was shortened by 6 bases and J by 7 bases, with 4 bases between the two germline ends. In DNA, the CDR3 is TGTGCCAGCAGCATGAATGAGCAGTTCTTC. Protein sequence: CASSMNEQFF.

The J gene is TRBJ1-5, the V gene TRBV27; D call uncertain. Trimming cost V 5 bases and J 6 bases, with 8 bases left between them. CDR3 length equals 12 residues. Germline V gene data show CDR1 as MNHEY and CDR2 as SMNVEV (reference sequence). Here the CDR3 DNA reads TGTGCCAGCAGTCCCCCCGGTCAGCCCCAGCATTTT. Protein sequence: CASSPPGQPQHF.

This clone was observed a single time. The gene calls are TRBV6-5 and TRBJ1-2; D possibly corresponds to TRBD1 (6 bases). V was cut by 2 bases and J by 6 bases, with 16 bases left in between. This CDR3 spans 15 amino acids. From germline, CDR1 is MNHEY and CDR2 SVGAGI. The CDR3 nucleotides read TGTGCCAGCAGTTACGGGGCAGGGGCTCTGGATGGCTACACCTTC. Encoded protein: CASSYGAGALDGYTF.

This clone was counted only a few times. The V and J genes are TRBV9 and TRBJ2-1, with D possibly being TRBD2 (6 bases). Trimming pared 3 bases from V and 6 bases from J, leaving 10 bases between. From germline, CDR1 is SGDLS and CDR2 YYNGEE. The CDR3 has 13 residues. Here the CDR3 reads CASSDRDSNEQFF. In DNA form, the CDR3 reads TGTGCCAGCAGCGACCGGGACTCCAATGAGCAGTTCTTC.

This clone has a handful of counts. This chain connects TRBV5-1 to TRBJ2-2; D not resolved. This CDR3 is 11 amino acids long. Germline V lookup: CDR1 SGHRS, CDR2 YFSETQ. Trimming removed 6 bases from V and 6 bases from J, with 6 bases in between. CDR3 sequence: CASTFSGELFF. CDR3 DNA: TGCGCCAGCACCTTCTCCGGGGAGCTGTTTTTT.

The count of this clone is one. This CDR3 is CASSPTGVYNEQFF. CDR3 bases: TGTGCCAGCAGCCCGACAGGCGTCTACAATGAGCAGTTCTTC. The rearrangement links TRBV6-5 to TRBJ2-1, with D perhaps matching TRBD1 (6 bases). V was pared by 6 bases and J by 3 bases, with 12 bases between. CDR3 size: 14 residues. The germline gives CDR1 MNHEY, CDR2 SVGAGI.

V gene TRBV27 combines with J gene TRBJ1-4, with D perhaps matching TRBD1 (6 bases). CDR1 MNHEY and CDR2 SMNVEV come from the germline V gene (reference sequence). The CDR3 consists of 14 residues. Trimming took off 7 bases at V and 7 bases at J, with 16 bases between the two ends. CDR3 protein: CASTSWSGAEKLFF. For the CDR3, the DNA is TGTGCCAGCACTTCGTGGTCAGGGGCTGAAAAACTGTTTTTT.

This rearrangement joins TRBV30 to TRBJ1-5, with D unclear. The CDR3 covers 15 residues. V was trimmed by 1 base and J by 6 bases, leaving 16 bases between them. Per the germline V gene, CDR1 is GTSNPN and CDR2 is SVGIG (reference sequence). CDR3 protein: CAWSAREFDIQPQHF. The CDR3 nucleotides are TGTGCCTGGAGTGCGCGGGAATTTGACATTCAGCCCCAGCATTTT. Supplemented by reference TRBV30 and TRBJ1-5, the full variable domain reads SQTIHQWPATLVQPVGSPLSLECTVEGTSNPNLYWYRQAAGRGLQLLFYSVGIGQISSEVPQNLSASRPQDRQFILSSKKLLLSDSGFYLCAWSAREFDIQPQHFGDGTRLSIL.